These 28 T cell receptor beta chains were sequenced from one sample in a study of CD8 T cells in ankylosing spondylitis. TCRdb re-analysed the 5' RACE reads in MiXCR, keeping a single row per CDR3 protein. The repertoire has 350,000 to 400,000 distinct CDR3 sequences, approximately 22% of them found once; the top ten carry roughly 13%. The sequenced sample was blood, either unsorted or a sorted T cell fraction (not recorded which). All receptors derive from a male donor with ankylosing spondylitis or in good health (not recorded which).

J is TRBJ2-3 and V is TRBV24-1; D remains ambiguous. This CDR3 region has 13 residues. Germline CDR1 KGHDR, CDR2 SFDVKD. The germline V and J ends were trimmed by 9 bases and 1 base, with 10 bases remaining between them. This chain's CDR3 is CATGPAGTDTQYF. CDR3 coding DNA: TGTGCCACCGGACCCGCTGGCACAGATACGCAGTATTTT.

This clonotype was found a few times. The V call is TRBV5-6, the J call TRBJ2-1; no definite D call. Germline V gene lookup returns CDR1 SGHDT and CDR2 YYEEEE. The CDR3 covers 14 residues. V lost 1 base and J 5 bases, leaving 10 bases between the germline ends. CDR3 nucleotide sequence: TGTGCCAGCAGCTTGAGGCAGCCTCACAATGAGCAGTTCTTC. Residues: CASSLRQPHNEQFF.

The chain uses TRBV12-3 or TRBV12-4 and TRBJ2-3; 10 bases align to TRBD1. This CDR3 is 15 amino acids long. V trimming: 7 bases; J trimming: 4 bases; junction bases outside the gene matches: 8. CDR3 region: CASNTDRGLSDTQYF. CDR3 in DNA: TGTGCCAGCAACACGGACAGGGGGTTGTCAGATACGCAGTATTTT.

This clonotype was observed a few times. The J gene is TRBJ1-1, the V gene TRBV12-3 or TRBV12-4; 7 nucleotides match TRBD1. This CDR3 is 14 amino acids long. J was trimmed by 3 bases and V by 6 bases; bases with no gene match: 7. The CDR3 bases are TGTGCCAGCAGGTCTCAGGGGGGGGACACTGAAGCTTTCTTT. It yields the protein CASRSQGGDTEAFF.

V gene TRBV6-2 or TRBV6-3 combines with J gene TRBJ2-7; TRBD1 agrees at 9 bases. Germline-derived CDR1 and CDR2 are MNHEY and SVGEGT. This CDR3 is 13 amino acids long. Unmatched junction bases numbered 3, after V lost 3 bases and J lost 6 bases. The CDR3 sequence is CASSYTDRGEQYF. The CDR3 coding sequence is TGTGCCAGCAGTTATACGGACAGGGGCGAGCAGTACTTC.

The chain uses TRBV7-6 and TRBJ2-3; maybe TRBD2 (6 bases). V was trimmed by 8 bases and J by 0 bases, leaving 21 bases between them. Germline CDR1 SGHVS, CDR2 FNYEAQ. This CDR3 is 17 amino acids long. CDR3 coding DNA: TGTGCCAGCTCTCAAGGCGGGCGGGGCGCTAGCACAGATACGCAGTATTTT. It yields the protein CASSQGGRGASTDTQYF.

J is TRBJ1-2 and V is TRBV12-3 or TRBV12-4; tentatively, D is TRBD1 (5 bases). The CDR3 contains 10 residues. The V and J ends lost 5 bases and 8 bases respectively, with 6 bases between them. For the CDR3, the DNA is TGTGCCAGCAGTCGGGGGGGCTACACCTTC. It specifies CASSRGGYTF.

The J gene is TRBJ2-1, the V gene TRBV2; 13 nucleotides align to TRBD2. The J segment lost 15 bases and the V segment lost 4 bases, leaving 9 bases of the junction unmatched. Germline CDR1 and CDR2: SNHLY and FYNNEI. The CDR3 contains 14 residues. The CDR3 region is CASSGWTSGGLGFF. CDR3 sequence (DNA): TGTGCCAGCAGTGGGTGGACTAGCGGGGGACTGGGGTTCTTC.

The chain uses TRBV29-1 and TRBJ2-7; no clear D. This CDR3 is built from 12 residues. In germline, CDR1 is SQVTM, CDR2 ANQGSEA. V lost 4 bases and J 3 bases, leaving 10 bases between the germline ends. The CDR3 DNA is TGCAGCGTTGCGGATAACAACTACGAGCAGTACTTC. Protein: CSVADNNYEQYF.

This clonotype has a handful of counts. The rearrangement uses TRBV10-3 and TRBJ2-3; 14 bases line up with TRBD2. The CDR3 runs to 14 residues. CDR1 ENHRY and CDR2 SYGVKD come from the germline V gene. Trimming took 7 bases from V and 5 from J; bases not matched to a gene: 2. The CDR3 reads CAIKGLAGVDTQYF. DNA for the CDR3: TGTGCCATCAAGGGACTAGCGGGAGTAGATACGCAGTATTTT.

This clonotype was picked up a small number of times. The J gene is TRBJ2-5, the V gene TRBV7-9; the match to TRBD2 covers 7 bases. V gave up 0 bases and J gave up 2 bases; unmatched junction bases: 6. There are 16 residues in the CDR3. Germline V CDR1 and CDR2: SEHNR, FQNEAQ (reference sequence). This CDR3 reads CASSLAFGLGQETQYF. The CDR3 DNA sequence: TGTGCCAGCAGCTTAGCCTTCGGACTAGGACAAGAGACCCAGTACTTC. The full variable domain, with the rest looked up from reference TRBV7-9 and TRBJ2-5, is DTGVSQNPRHKITKRGQNVTFRCDPISEHNRLYWYRQTLGQGPEFLTYFQNEAQLEKSRLLSDRFSAERPKGSFSTLEIQRTEQGDSAMYLCASSLAFGLGQETQYFGPGTRLLVL.

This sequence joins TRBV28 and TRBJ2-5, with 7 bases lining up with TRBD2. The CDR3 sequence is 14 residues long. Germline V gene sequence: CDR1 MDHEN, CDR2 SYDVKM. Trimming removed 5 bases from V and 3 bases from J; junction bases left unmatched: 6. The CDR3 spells CASSTPAGEETQYF. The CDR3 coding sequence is TGTGCCAGCAGTACCCCGGCGGGGGAAGAGACCCAGTACTTC. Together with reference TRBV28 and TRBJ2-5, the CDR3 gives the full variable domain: DVKVTQSSRYLVKRTGEKVFLECVQDMDHENMFWYRQDPGLGLRLIYFSYDVKMKEKGDIPEGYSVSREKKERFSLILESASTNQTSMYLCASSTPAGEETQYFGPGTRLLVL.

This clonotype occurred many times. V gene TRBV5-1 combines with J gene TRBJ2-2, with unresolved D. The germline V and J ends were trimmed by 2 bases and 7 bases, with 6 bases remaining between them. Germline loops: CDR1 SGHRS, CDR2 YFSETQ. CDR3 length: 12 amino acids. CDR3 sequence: CASSFGVGELFF. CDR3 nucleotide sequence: TGCGCCAGCAGCTTCGGAGTCGGGGAGCTGTTTTTT.

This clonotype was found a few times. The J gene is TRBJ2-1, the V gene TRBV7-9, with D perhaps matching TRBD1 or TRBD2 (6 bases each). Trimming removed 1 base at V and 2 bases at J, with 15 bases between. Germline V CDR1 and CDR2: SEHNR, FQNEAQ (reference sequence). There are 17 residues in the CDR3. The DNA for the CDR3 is TGTGCCAGCAGCTTAGGTGACGGGGGCTATCCCTACAATGAGCAGTTCTTC. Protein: CASSLGDGGYPYNEQFF.

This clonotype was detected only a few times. The CDR3 bases are TGTGCCAGCAGTTTTCTCCTTGGGACAGGGGGAACAGATACGCAGTATTTT. Protein product: CASSFLLGTGGTDTQYF. The V call is TRBV12-3 or TRBV12-4, the J call TRBJ2-3; 11 bases line up with TRBD1. CDR3 size: 17 residues. The ends lost 3 bases at V and 3 bases at J; junction bases unmatched: 8.

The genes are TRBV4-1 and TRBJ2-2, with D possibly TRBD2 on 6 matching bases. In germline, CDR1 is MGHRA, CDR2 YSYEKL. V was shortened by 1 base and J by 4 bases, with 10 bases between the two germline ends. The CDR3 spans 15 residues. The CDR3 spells CASSQGPGGTGELFF. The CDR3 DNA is TGCGCCAGCAGCCAAGGTCCCGGGGGCACCGGGGAGCTGTTTTTT.

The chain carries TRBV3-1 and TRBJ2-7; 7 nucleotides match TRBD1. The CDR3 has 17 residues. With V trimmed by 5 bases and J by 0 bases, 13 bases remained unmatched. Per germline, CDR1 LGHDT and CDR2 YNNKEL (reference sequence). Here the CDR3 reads CASSDRTGLRSSYEQYF. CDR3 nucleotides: TGTGCCAGCAGCGATAGGACAGGCCTCAGAAGCTCCTACGAGCAGTACTTC.

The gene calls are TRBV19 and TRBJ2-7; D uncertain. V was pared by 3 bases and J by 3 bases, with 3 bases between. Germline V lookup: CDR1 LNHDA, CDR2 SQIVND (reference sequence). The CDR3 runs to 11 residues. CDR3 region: CASSIGYEQYF. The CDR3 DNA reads TGTGCCAGTAGTATCGGCTACGAGCAGTACTTC.

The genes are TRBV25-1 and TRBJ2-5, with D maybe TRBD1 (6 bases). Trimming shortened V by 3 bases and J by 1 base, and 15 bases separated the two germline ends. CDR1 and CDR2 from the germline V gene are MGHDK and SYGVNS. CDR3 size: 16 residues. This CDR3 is CASSDPDSNSQETQYF. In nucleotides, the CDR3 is TGTGCCAGCAGTGACCCGGACAGCAACTCCCAAGAGACCCAGTACTTC.

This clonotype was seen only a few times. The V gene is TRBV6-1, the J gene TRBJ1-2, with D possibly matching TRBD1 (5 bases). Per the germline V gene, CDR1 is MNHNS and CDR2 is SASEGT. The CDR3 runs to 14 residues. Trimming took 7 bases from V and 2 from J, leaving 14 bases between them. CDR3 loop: CASTLAGVNYGYTF. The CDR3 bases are TGTGCCAGCACCCTCGCGGGGGTAAACTATGGCTACACCTTC.

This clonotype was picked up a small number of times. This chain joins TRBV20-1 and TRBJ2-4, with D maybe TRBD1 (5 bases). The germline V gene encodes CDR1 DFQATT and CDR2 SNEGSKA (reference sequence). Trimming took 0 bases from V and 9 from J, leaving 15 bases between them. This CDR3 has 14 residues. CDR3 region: CSARDGPGLTIQYF. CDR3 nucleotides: TGCAGTGCTAGAGATGGCCCAGGGTTAACCATTCAGTACTTC.

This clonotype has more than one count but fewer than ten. The CDR3 coding sequence is TGTGCCAGCAGCTTAGCCTTTCCCGGGTGGGGGGATAGCGACGAGCAGTACTTC. Protein: CASSLAFPGWGDSDEQYF. This sequence joins TRBV7-8 and TRBJ2-7; D possibly corresponds to TRBD2 (6 bases). Per germline, CDR1 SGHVS and CDR2 FQNEAQ. There are 18 residues in the CDR3. Trimming took 0 bases from V and 5 from J, leaving 23 bases between them.

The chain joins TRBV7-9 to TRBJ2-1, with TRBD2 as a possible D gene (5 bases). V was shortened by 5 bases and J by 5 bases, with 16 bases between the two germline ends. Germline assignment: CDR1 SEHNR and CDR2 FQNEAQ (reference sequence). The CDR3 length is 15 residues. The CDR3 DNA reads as TGTGCCAGCAGCGCGGGCCACTCTGTTAACAATGAGCAGTTCTTC. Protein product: CASSAGHSVNNEQFF.

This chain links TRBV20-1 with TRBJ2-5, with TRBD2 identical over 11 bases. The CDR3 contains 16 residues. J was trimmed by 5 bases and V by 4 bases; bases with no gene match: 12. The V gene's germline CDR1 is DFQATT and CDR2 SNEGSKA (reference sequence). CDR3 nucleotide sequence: TGCAGTGCTAAGAAGCTTAGCGGGGGGGCGATGGAGACCCAGTACTTC. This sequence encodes CSAKKLSGGAMETQYF.

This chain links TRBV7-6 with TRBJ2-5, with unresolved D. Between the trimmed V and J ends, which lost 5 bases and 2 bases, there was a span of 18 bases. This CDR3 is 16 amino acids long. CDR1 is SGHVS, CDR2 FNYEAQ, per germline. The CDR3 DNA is TGTGCCAGCAGCCAAGGCACCGAGCTACCGCAAGAGACCCAGTACTTC. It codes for CASSQGTELPQETQYF.

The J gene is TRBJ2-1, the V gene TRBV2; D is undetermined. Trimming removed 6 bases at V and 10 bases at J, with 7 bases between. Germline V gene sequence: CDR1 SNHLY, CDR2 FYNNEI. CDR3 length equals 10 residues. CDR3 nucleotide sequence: TGTGCCAGCAGCGATGTAGAGCAGTTCTTC. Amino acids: CASSDVEQFF.

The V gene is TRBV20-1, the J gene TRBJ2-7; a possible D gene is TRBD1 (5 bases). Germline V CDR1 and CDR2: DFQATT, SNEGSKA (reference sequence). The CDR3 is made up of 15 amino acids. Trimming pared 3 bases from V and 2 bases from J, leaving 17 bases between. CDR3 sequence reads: CSARGAAGKAYEQYF. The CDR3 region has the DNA TGCAGTGCTAGGGGCGCGGCAGGGAAAGCCTACGAGCAGTACTTC.

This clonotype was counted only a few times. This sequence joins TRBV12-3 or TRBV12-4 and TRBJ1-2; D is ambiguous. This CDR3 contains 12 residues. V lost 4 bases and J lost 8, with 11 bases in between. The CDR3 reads CASSSMLEGYTF. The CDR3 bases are TGTGCCAGCAGTTCCATGCTCGAAGGCTACACCTTC.